These T cell receptor beta chains were read from a single sample in a study of cytomegalovirus exposure and HLA in healthy donors. TCRdb's copy holds only in-frame clones and misses some; the assay was immunoSEQ multiplex PCR. The sample yields 95,000 to 150,000 clones, 82% seen once. Sequencing was done on a sample of PBMCs. These receptors came from a woman aged 18-29 years in good health and CMV-seronegative. The CDR3 runs from the conserved cysteine through the conserved F or W. The D gene is left open where the match is weak. A row's size may be missing; if present it is once, few, many or a size class.

TRBV18	.	.	TRBJ2-7	TGTGCCAGCTCACCTGGACAGAACTACGAGCAGTACTTC	CASSPGQNYEQYF
TRBV6-1	.	TRBD2	TRBJ2-7	TGTGCCAGCAGTGAATGGGGAGGGATCGGCCGCGAGCAGTACTTC	CASSEWGGIGREQYF
TRBV7-8	few	TRBD2	TRBJ2-1	TGTGCCAGCAGCACACTAGCGGGGGGGACCTACAATGAGCAGTTCTTC	CASSTLAGGTYNEQFF
TRBV28	.	.	TRBJ1-1	TGTGCCAGCAGTTCCCGGGGGGAGAACACTGAAGCTTTCTTT	CASSSRGENTEAFF
TRBV6-1	.	TRBD1	TRBJ2-7	TGTGCCAGCAGTGAACGTGGGACAGGGGGTGGCTACGAGCAGTACTTC	CASSERGTGGGYEQYF
TRBV19	.	TRBD1	TRBJ1-5	TGTGCCAGTAGTATTTCGTGGGGACAGGGAAGCGGGCAGCCCCAGCATTTT	CASSISWGQGSGQPQHF
TRBV5-6	.	.	TRBJ2-7	TGTGCCAGCAGCTTGGCTACAGGGTCCTACGAGCAGTACTTC	CASSLATGSYEQYF
TRBV4-1	.	TRBD1	TRBJ2-4	TGCGCCAGCAGCCATCAGACAGGGGGAGAAAACATTCAGTACTTC	CASSHQTGGENIQYF
TRBV6-6	.	TRBD2	TRBJ2-7	TGTGCCAGCAGTGGAGGACTAGCGGGAGACGAGCAGTACTTC	CASSGGLAGDEQYF
TRBV5-1	.	TRBD1	TRBJ2-4	TGCGCCAGCAGCCGACGGGGACAGGGAGGTTCCAAAAACATTCAGTACTTC	CASSRRGQGGSKNIQYF
TRBV30	.	TRBD1	TRBJ1-3	TGTGCCTGGAGGGACAGGGGTCACGACACCATATATTTT	CAWRDRGHDTIYF
TRBV7-8	.	.	TRBJ2-7	TGTGCCAGCAGCTTCCGGGGTGCCTACGAGCAGTACTTC	CASSFRGAYEQYF
TRBV7-2	.	TRBD1	TRBJ1-1	TGTGCCACCGGCGGGACAGGGAAAAGGGAAGCTTTCTTT	CATGGTGKREAFF
TRBV10-1	.	TRBD2	TRBJ2-2	TGCGCCAGCAGTGAATATAGCGGGAGTTCCGACACCGGGGAGCTGTTTTTT	CASSEYSGSSDTGELFF
TRBV11-2	.	.	TRBJ2-1	TGTGCCAGCAGCACCCACCTCTTAGCGGCCCGGCATTACAATGAGCAGTTCTTC	CASSTHLLAARHYNEQFF
TRBV9	.	TRBD2	TRBJ2-7	TGTGCCAGCAGCGTCCGGGGGGGCGGGACTGACGCCTCCGAGCAGTACTTC	CASSVRGGGTDASEQYF
TRBV19	.	.	TRBJ1-1	TGTGCCAGTAGTTCGCCGGGGGGCTCGGGAGCTTTCTTT	CASSSPGGSGAFF
TRBV4-1	.	.	TRBJ2-6	TGCGCCAGCAGCCAAGTGCCGGGGGCTGGGGCCAACGTCCTGACTTTC	CASSQVPGAGANVLTF
TRBV4-1	.	TRBD2	TRBJ2-7	TGCGCCAGCAGCCAAGGGTATGTTAGCGGGAGGACCTACGAGCAGTACTTC	CASSQGYVSGRTYEQYF
TRBV2	few	.	TRBJ1-1	TGTGCCAGCAGGTCGGGGGGGGGCTGGGACACTGAAGCTTTCTTT	CASRSGGGWDTEAFF
TRBV6-5	few	.	TRBJ1-4	TGTGCCAGCGGTGGAGCGGGGGCGCGTGAAAAACTGTTTTTT	CASGGAGAREKLFF
TRBV4-1	.	TRBD1	TRBJ2-6	TGCGCCAGCAGCCCGGGACAGGGGACGAGCGGCCTGACTTTC	CASSPGQGTSGLTF
TRBV14	.	TRBD1	TRBJ1-6	TGTGCCAGCAGCCACGGGACAGGGGGCGCTTCACCCCTCCACTTT	CASSHGTGGASPLHF
TRBV2	few	TRBD1	TRBJ1-4	TGTGCCAACGGACAGGGGACTGAAAAACTGTTTTTT	CANGQGTEKLFF
TRBV18	.	.	TRBJ1-1	TGTGCCAGCTCACCACCCGCCCGGGGAAACACTGAAGCTTTCTTT	CASSPPARGNTEAFF
TRBV4-3	.	.	TRBJ1-1	TGCGCCAGCAGCCAAGACGTCGTGAACACTGAAGCTTTCTTT	CASSQDVVNTEAFF
TRBV5-4	few	.	TRBJ2-7	TGTGCCAGCAGCGTGGACAAATATTCCTACGAGCAGTACTTC	CASSVDKYSYEQYF
TRBV14	.	.	TRBJ2-5	TGTGCCAGCAGCCAAGACCAGCGGGAGACCCAGTACTTC	CASSQDQRETQYF
TRBV2	.	.	TRBJ1-1	TGTGCCAGCAGCCAACACGGGAACCCGAACACTGAAGCTTTCTTT	CASSQHGNPNTEAFF
TRBV5-4	.	.	TRBJ2-5	TGTGCCAGCAGCCGGGGGGCGCCGGAAGAGACCCAGTACTTC	CASSRGAPEETQYF
TRBV19	.	.	TRBJ1-1	TGTGCCAGTAGTATATTGGGGAGAACTGAAGCTTTCTTT	CASSILGRTEAFF
TRBV6-5	.	TRBD1	TRBJ1-1	TGTGCCAGCAGTCACTTCGGGACAGGGGGGACTGAAGCTTTCTTT	CASSHFGTGGTEAFF
TRBV30	few	.	TRBJ1-1	TGTGCCTGGCTTTCCGGGACACCGAACACTGAAGCTTTCTTT	CAWLSGTPNTEAFF
TRBV6-1	.	TRBD2	TRBJ2-1	TGTGCCAGCAGTGGTCCGGGACTAGCGGGAGGGGATCCCTACAATGAGCAGTTCTTC	CASSGPGLAGGDPYNEQFF
TRBV19	.	TRBD2	TRBJ2-5	TGTGCCAGTAGTGCCCGGGGACTAGCGCTTGGGGAGACCCAGTACTTC	CASSARGLALGETQYF
TRBV5-1	once	.	TRBJ1-2	TGCGCCAGCAGCTTGGGGACCGGGACTAACTATGGCTACACCTTC	CASSLGTGTNYGYTF
TRBV5-5	.	.	TRBJ2-5	TGTGCCAGCAGTGGACTGGAAGAGACCCAGTACTTC	CASSGLEETQYF
TRBV9	.	.	TRBJ2-3	TGTGCCAGCAGCGTGGCTAGCGCTCTACCAGATACGCAGTATTTT	CASSVASALPDTQYF
TRBV27	.	.	TRBJ1-5	TGTGCCAGCAGTTTAGGTGGGGGACTCCCTAATCAGCCCCAGCATTTT	CASSLGGGLPNQPQHF
TRBV4-1	.	TRBD1	TRBJ2-7	TGCGCCAGCAGCCAAGCAACAGGGGGCACCGAGCAGTACTTC	CASSQATGGTEQYF